The next 15 T cell receptor beta chains were all read from a single sample in a study of T cells in women clearing cervical HPV infection. Clones were read by immunoSEQ multiplex PCR, and TCRdb kept only the in-frame ones, dropping some. The repertoire table contains tens of thousands of clones. The material sequenced was blood buffy coat. The receptors here all came from a woman aged 18-70 years with a cervical HPV16 infection that either progressed to CIN3+ or cleared (not recorded which).

Concerning this clone itself: Read sequence stops 3 residues before the CDR3 end, and the germline J gene provides the missing end. V is TRBV5-1 and J is TRBJ2-5; no reliable D call. Trimming removed 0 bases from V and 2 bases from J, with 5 bases in between. The CDR3 totals 13 residues. The germline gives CDR1 SGHRS, CDR2 YFSETQ. The chain's CDR3 is CASSLDSQETQYF. The CDR3 bases that were read are TGCGCCAGCAGCTTGGACAGTCAAGAGACC. Full variable domain (rest looked up from reference TRBV5-1 and TRBJ2-5): KAGVTQTPRYLIKTRGQQVTLSCSPISGHRSVSWYQQTPGQGLQFLFEYFSETQRNKGNFPGRFSGRQFSNSRSEMNVSTLELGDSALYLCASSLDSQETQYFGPGTRLLVL.

For this clone: The sequence runs out 3 residues before the end of the CDR3; the remainder is reconstructed from the germline J gene. V usage is TRBV5-1 and J usage is TRBJ2-1; 9 nucleotides agree with TRBD2. Germline-derived CDR1 and CDR2 are SGHRS and YFSETQ. Germline trimming cut 5 bases from V and 0 bases from J; bases unmatched to any gene: 6. The CDR3 loop spans 16 amino acids. The covered CDR3 bases are TGCGCCAGCAGGCCTAGCGGGGAAAGCTCCTACAATGAG. Translation: CASRPSGESSYNE. From start to end, the CDR3 is CASRPSGESSYNEQFF.

In the case of this clone: Read coverage stops 3 residues before the CDR3 terminus; the germline J gene supplies the remainder. The V call is TRBV7-6, the J call TRBJ1-3, with 9 bases fitting TRBD1. This CDR3 comprises 16 residues. From germline, CDR1 is SGHVS and CDR2 FNYEAQ. The V and J ends lost 4 bases and 1 base, in that order; junction bases with no gene match: 5. This chain's CDR3 is CASSSNRGRSGNTIYF. The sequenced part of the CDR3 DNA is TGTGCCAGCAGCTCAAACAGGGGGCGATCTGGAAACACC.

Remarks on this clone: Sequencing ends 3 residues short of the CDR3 end; the germline J gene provides the rest. The chain recombines TRBV24-1 with TRBJ2-1; 7 positions agree with TRBD2. Germline trimming cut 4 bases from V and 3 bases from J; bases unmatched to any gene: 8. The CDR3 runs to 16 residues. Germline assignment: CDR1 KGHDR and CDR2 SFDVKD. The CDR3 loop reads CATSDQRGVGYNEQFF. Partial CDR3 DNA: TGTGCCACCAGTGACCAGCGGGGAGTAGGCTACAATGAG.

Note on this clone: The CDR3 end falls 3 residues outside the read, so it is completed with the germline J gene. This chain connects TRBV6-1 to TRBJ1-5; D perhaps matches TRBD1 (5 bases). Germline-derived CDR1 and CDR2 are MNHNS and SASEGT. Deletions cut 1 base from V and 7 bases from J, with 23 bases between. This CDR3 region has 18 residues. CDR3 DNA, as far as it was read: TGTGCCAGCAGTGAAGGGCTTGGGGCAGGGAAAACATTCCAGCCC. It is translated as CASSEGLGAGKTFQP. Given in full, the CDR3 is CASSEGLGAGKTFQPQHF.

Regarding this clone: The read comes to an end 3 residues before the CDR3 does, leaving the germline J gene to fill in the end. J is TRBJ2-3 and V is TRBV19, with 14 bases matching TRBD2. Germline assignment: CDR1 LNHDA and CDR2 SQIVND (reference sequence). Trimming cost V 6 bases and J 0 bases; bases outside gene matches: 8. CDR3 length equals 18 residues. The covered CDR3 bases are TGTGCCAGTAGGGGGGGACTAGCGGGGGCCTCTAGCACAGATACG. Translated, it gives CASRGGLAGASSTDT. The whole CDR3 protein is CASRGGLAGASSTDTQYF.

A note on this clone: The CDR3 extends 3 residues past the end of the read, so its final part is completed from the germline J gene. This chain links TRBV12-3 or TRBV12-4 with TRBJ2-7; 7 bases agree with TRBD2. The CDR3 consists of 15 residues. V lost 3 bases, J lost 5 bases, and 10 bases stayed unmatched. The chain's CDR3 is CASSFGETSTDEQYF. The DNA read from the CDR3 is TGTGCCAGCAGTTTCGGTGAGACTAGCACTGACGAG.

Comment on this clone: The read gets to within 3 residues of the CDR3 end, and the germline J gene fills in the rest. This sequence joins TRBV24-1 and TRBJ1-1; D gene uncertain. The CDR3 loop spans 14 amino acids. CDR1 and CDR2 from the germline V gene are KGHDR and SFDVKD. V lost 9 bases and J lost 4, with 17 bases in between. The DNA read from the CDR3 is TGTGCCACCTCCGGTGGTGGAACAGCCACTGAA. It codes for CATSGGGTATE. The CDR3 as a whole reads CATSGGGTATEAFF.

On this clone itself: The sequenced fragment ends 3 residues before the CDR3 boundary, so the rest is inferred from the germline J gene. The genes are TRBV20-1 and TRBJ2-3; 10 bases are shared with TRBD1. The CDR3 is 13 residues long. V was clipped by 5 bases and J by 4 bases; unmatched bases: 3. Germline V gene lookup returns CDR1 DFQATT and CDR2 SNEGSKA (reference sequence). The CDR3 is CSAGQGGADTQYF. Partial CDR3 DNA: TGCAGTGCTGGACAGGGGGGCGCAGATACG.

Worth noting for this clone: The CDR3 extends 3 residues past the end of the read, so its final part is completed from the germline J gene. This chain joins TRBV10-2 and TRBJ2-5; no reliable D call. Germline V gene sequence: CDR1 WSHSY, CDR2 SAAADI. CDR3 length: 12 amino acids. V was shortened by 4 bases and J by 5 bases, with 8 bases between the two germline ends. CDR3 bases read: TGCGCCAGCAGTGTGCTCGCGGAGACC. It yields the protein CASSVLAET. In full, the CDR3 is CASSVLAETQYF.

Of note for this clone: Coverage ceases 3 residues before the CDR3 finishes, and the germline J gene fills in the end. The chain combines TRBV19 with TRBJ2-5; D is possibly TRBD1 (6 bases). Trimming removed 5 bases at V and 5 bases at J, with 21 bases between. CDR1 and CDR2 from the germline V gene are LNHDA and SQIVND (reference sequence). The CDR3 covers 16 residues. The CDR3 spells CASSPLSTGWRETQYF. CDR3 DNA, as far as it was read: TGTGCCAGTAGTCCCCTGTCCACAGGGTGGAGGGAGACC.

Regarding this clone: The read ends 3 residues before the CDR3 terminus; that terminus is restored from the germline J gene. The chain combines TRBV18 with TRBJ2-5; D may be TRBD1 (5 bases). The CDR3 totals 12 residues. V was trimmed by 6 bases and J by 2 bases, leaving 7 bases between them. The germline V gene has CDR1 KGHSH and CDR2 LQKENI. CDR3 DNA (partial): TGTGCCAGCTCCAGGGATCAAGAGACC. It specifies CASSRDQET. The full CDR3 reads CASSRDQETQYF.

On this clone: The read terminates 3 residues ahead of where the CDR3 ends, so the germline J gene completes it. This chain connects TRBV19 to TRBJ1-2; 8 bases agree with TRBD1. The CDR3 sequence is 15 residues long. V was clipped by 5 bases and J by 2 bases; unmatched bases: 7. Germline V gene data show CDR1 as LNHDA and CDR2 as SQIVND (reference sequence). The DNA read from the CDR3 is TGTGCCAGTAGTCTGAGTGGACAGGGAAACTATGGC. Its translation: CASSLSGQGNYG. The full CDR3 protein reads CASSLSGQGNYGYTF.

Its frequency marks this clone as medium-sized. The missing CDR3 end, 3 residues past where the read stops, is filled in from the germline J gene. This sequence joins TRBV5-1 and TRBJ1-2; D may be TRBD1 (5 bases). This CDR3 spans 12 amino acids. Germline CDR1 and CDR2: SGHRS and YFSETQ. The V gene lost 1 base and the J gene lost 4 bases, with 5 bases spanning the gap. Partial CDR3 DNA: TGCGCCAGCAGCTTGCAGGGCTATGGC. Amino acid sequence: CASSLQGYG. The whole CDR3 region reads CASSLQGYGYTF.

In regard to this clone: The CDR3 end lies 3 residues beyond the end of the read and is filled in from the germline J gene. This chain uses TRBV29-1 with TRBJ2-5; tentatively, D is TRBD1 (6 bases). V gave up 8 bases and J gave up 4 bases, with 14 bases separating them. The CDR3 is 12 residues long. Per the germline V gene, CDR1 is SQVTM and CDR2 is ANQGSEA. The CDR3 bases that were read are TGCAGCTCCTCAGGGGCGGGAGAGACC. It specifies CSSSGAGET. The whole CDR3 protein is CSSSGAGETQYF. Supplemented by reference TRBV29-1 and TRBJ2-5, the full variable domain reads SAVISQKPSRDICQRGTSLTIQCQVDSQVTMMFWYRQQPGQSLTLIATANQGSEATYESGFVIDKFPISRPNLTFSTLTVSNMSPEDSSIYLCSSSGAGETQYFGPGTRLLVL.